Listed here is a single TCR beta chain. Antigen unknown. The entry originates in a study of cytomegalovirus exposure and HLA in healthy donors. Whole-study results and caveats: Later analysis identified a missense DCLRE1C variant that was linked to TCR beta V- and J-gene trimming. Listed as cytomegalovirus-associated were more than 150 TCR beta chains. The records held CMV serostatus as the only immune exposure information.

Vbeta (60) and Jbeta (13) primers were used in the PCR. As originally analysed: Later reanalysis found 60 million to 90 million unique TCR beta chains, around 11 million of them shared. Assay used: immunoSEQ multiplex PCR; TCRdb lists only in-frame clones, some missing. V, J and clone size are those of that table, while D and trimming were read from the DNA. The repertoire holds about 120,000 clones, with around four fifths as singletons. CDR1 is SGDLS and CDR2 is YYNGEE in the germline V gene. Germline trimming cut 6 bases from V and 2 bases from J; bases unmatched to any gene: 7. The CDR3 is made up of 14 amino acids.

The chain has TRBV9 and TRBJ1-1, with TRBD1 matching over 7 bases. The material sequenced was PBMCs. The sequence derives from a man in his sixties in good health and CMV-seropositive. Here the CDR3 DNA reads TGTGCCAGCACCCTCACAGGGGTCAACACTGAAGCTTTCTTT. Encoded protein: CASTLTGVNTEAFF. Full variable domain (rest looked up from reference TRBV9 and TRBJ1-1): DSGVTQTPKHLITATGQRVTLRCSPRSGDLSVYWYQQSLDQGLQFLIQYYNGEERAKGNILERFSAQQFPDLHSELNLSSLELGDSALYFCASTLTGVNTEAFFGQGTRLTVV.